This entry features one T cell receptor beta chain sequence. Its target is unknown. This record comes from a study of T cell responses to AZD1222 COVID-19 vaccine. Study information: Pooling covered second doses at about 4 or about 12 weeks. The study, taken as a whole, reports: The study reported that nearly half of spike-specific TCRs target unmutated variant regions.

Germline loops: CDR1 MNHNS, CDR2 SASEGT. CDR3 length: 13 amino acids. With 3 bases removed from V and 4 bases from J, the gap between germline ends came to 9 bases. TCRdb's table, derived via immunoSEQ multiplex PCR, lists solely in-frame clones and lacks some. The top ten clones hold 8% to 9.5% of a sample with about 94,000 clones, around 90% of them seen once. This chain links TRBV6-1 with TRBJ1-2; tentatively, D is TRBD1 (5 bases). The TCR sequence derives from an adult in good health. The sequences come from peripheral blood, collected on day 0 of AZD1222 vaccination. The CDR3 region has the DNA TGTGCCAGCAGTGACCAGGGTAGCTATGGCTACACCTTC. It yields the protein CASSDQGSYGYTF.